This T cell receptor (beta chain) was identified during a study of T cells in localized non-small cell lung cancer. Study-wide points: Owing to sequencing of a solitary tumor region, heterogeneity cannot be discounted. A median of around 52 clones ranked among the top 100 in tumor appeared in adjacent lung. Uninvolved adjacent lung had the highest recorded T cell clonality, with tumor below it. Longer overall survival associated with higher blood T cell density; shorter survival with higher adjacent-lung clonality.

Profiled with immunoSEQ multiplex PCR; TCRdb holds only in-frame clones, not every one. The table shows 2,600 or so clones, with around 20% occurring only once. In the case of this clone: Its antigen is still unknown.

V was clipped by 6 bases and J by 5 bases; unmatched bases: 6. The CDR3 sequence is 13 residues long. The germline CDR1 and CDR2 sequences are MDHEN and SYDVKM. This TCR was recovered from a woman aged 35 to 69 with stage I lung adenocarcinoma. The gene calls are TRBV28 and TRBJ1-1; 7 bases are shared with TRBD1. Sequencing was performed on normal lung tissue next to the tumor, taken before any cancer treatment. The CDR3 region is CASSRQGGTEAFF. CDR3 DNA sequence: TGTGCCAGCAGCAGACAGGGAGGGACTGAAGCTTTCTTT.